Listed here are 10 T cell receptor beta chains from one sample, sequenced in a study of blood T cell repertoires in COVID-19. Method: immunoSEQ multiplex PCR; TCRdb's copy keeps in-frame clones and lacks some. The sample has fewer than 250,000 clones, around 87% seen once; the top ten hold about 7%. Sequenced material: PBMCs or T cells enriched from blood (not recorded which). The source of these receptors is a man between 25 and 39 years old in a cohort exposed to, infected with or recovered from COVID-19 (not recorded which).

V is TRBV11-2 and J is TRBJ1-2, with D unclear. The germline gives CDR1 SGHAT, CDR2 FQNNGV. There are 15 residues in the CDR3. Trimming left V 0 bases short and J 0 bases short, with 8 bases between. DNA for the CDR3: TGTGCCAGCAGCTTAGAGGCGGGAGCTAACTATGGCTACACCTTC. It yields the protein CASSLEAGANYGYTF.

This chain links TRBV11-2 with TRBJ2-1; maybe TRBD1 (6 bases). The CDR3 runs to 17 residues. The germline gives CDR1 SGHAT, CDR2 FQNNGV. The V and J ends lost 1 base and 7 bases respectively, with 20 bases between them. In nucleotides, the CDR3 is TGTGCCAGCAGCTTAGCGCCTCAGTCGCGGCAGGGGAATGAGCAGTTCTTC. This sequence encodes CASSLAPQSRQGNEQFF.

The chain carries TRBV5-1 and TRBJ2-1, with 10 bases fitting TRBD2. The CDR3 runs to 18 residues. Per the germline V gene, CDR1 is SGHRS and CDR2 is YFSETQ. Trimming removed 0 bases from V and 4 bases from J; junction bases left unmatched: 10. The CDR3 nucleotides read TGCGCCAGCAGCTTGGTCAGGACTAGCGGCAAGGTTTACAATGAGCAGTTCTTC. Protein: CASSLVRTSGKVYNEQFF. Full variable domain (outside the CDR3, taken from reference TRBV5-1 and TRBJ2-1): KAGVTQTPRYLIKTRGQQVTLSCSPISGHRSVSWYQQTPGQGLQFLFEYFSETQRNKGNFPGRFSGRQFSNSRSEMNVSTLELGDSALYLCASSLVRTSGKVYNEQFFGPGTRLTVL.

This rearrangement joins TRBV9 to TRBJ2-2; 7 bases agree with TRBD2. This CDR3 has 16 residues. Germline V gene lookup returns CDR1 SGDLS and CDR2 YYNGEE. After removal of 2 bases from V and 4 bases from J, the junction contained 8 bases not matched to a gene. CDR3 DNA: TGTGCCAGCAGCGTGAGTGGTGCGGGAGTCACCGGGGAGCTGTTTTTT. Translating it yields CASSVSGAGVTGELFF.

This clone has only a few counts. The chain is built from TRBV10-3 and TRBJ1-4, with D possibly matching TRBD1 (5 bases). Germline CDR1 is ENHRY and CDR2 is SYGVKD. The V gene lost 6 bases and the J gene lost 8 bases, with 13 bases spanning the gap. The CDR3 consists of 13 residues. The CDR3 protein is CAIRGQGGEKLFF. The CDR3 nucleotides read TGTGCCATCAGGGGGCAGGGAGGAGAAAAACTGTTTTTT.

V and J are TRBV29-1 and TRBJ2-5, with TRBD2 matching over 8 bases. Germline lookup yields CDR1 SQVTM and CDR2 ANQGSEA. J lost 3 bases, V lost 4 bases, and 4 bases had no gene match. The CDR3 is 13 amino acids. The CDR3 nucleotides read TGCAGCGTTGGGTTAGCGGGAAAAGAGACCCAGTACTTC. Translated: CSVGLAGKETQYF.

This chain connects TRBV28 to TRBJ1-1; tentatively, D is TRBD1 (5 bases). Germline V gives CDR1 MDHEN, CDR2 SYDVKM. V was clipped by 6 bases and J by 5 bases, with 16 bases between them. The CDR3 has 14 amino acids. The CDR3 is CASRSQGGGTEAFF. CDR3 DNA: TGTGCCAGCAGGTCCCAGGGAGGAGGGACTGAAGCTTTCTTT.

V gene TRBV6-5 combines with J gene TRBJ2-7; D is possibly TRBD1 (6 bases). The CDR3 covers 16 residues. V was trimmed by 4 bases and J by 0 bases, leaving 16 bases between them. The germline V gene encodes CDR1 MNHEY and CDR2 SVGAGI. In DNA, the CDR3 is TGTGCCAGCAGTTCGGTTCGCCAGGGGACCTCCTACGAGCAGTACTTC. It is translated as CASSSVRQGTSYEQYF.

The chain uses TRBV7-9 and TRBJ2-1; possibly TRBD1 for D (5 bases). With 3 bases removed from V and 5 bases from J, the gap between germline ends came to 11 bases. This CDR3 comprises 14 residues. CDR1 and CDR2 (germline): SEHNR, FQNEAQ (reference sequence). The CDR3 protein is CASSFSETDNEQFF. Written as DNA, the CDR3 is TGTGCCAGCAGCTTCTCCGAGACAGACAATGAGCAGTTCTTC.

This chain connects TRBV9 to TRBJ1-6, with D tentatively TRBD1 (5 bases). The CDR3 loop spans 15 amino acids. Trimming removed 0 bases from V and 3 bases from J, with 7 bases in between. Per germline, CDR1 SGDLS and CDR2 YYNGEE. CDR3 residues: CASSVEDSYNSPLHF. In DNA form, the CDR3 reads TGTGCCAGCAGCGTAGAAGACAGCTATAATTCACCCCTCCACTTT.